These 18 T cell receptor beta chains were sequenced from one sample in a study of blood T cells in healthy people across ages. The use of a sample-barcoded 5' primer and a J-beta primer mix characterized a second PCR of roughly 6 to 11 cycles. TCRdb re-called the 5' RACE reads with MiXCR, one entry per CDR3 protein. The table shows 870,000 or so distinct CDR3 sequences, with about 30% occurring only once. Sequenced sample: blood. The receptors stem from a woman aged 80 or over in good health.

A few counts support this clonotype. The chain is built from TRBV6-2 or TRBV6-3 and TRBJ2-5; D remains ambiguous. The CDR3 runs 15 residues. Trimming pared 0 bases from V and 4 bases from J, leaving 12 bases between. CDR1 and CDR2 (germline): MNHEY, SVGEGT. The CDR3 protein is CASSYSLGIGETQYF. As DNA, the CDR3 is TGTGCCAGCAGTTACTCGTTAGGGATCGGAGAGACCCAGTACTTC.

The rearrangement links TRBV10-3 to TRBJ2-1, with 10 nucleotides matching TRBD2. CDR1 and CDR2 (germline): ENHRY, SYGVKD. Unmatched junction bases numbered 8, after V lost 6 bases and J lost 6 bases. The CDR3 runs to 15 residues. The CDR3, as DNA: TGTGCCATCAGCTTAAGCGGGGGGGCTATCAATGAGCAGTTCTTC. This sequence encodes CAISLSGGAINEQFF.

This clonotype was seen many times. J is TRBJ1-2 and V is TRBV29-1; no clear D. The CDR3 contains 11 residues. In germline, CDR1 is SQVTM, CDR2 ANQGSEA. With 7 bases removed from V and 5 bases from J, the gap between germline ends came to 11 bases. The CDR3: CSARSAYGYTF. The CDR3 DNA reads as TGCAGCGCTAGGTCGGCATATGGCTACACCTTC. The whole variable domain, remainder taken from reference TRBV29-1 and TRBJ1-2, is SAVISQKPSRDICQRGTSLTIQCQVDSQVTMMFWYRQQPGQSLTLIATANQGSEATYESGFVIDKFPISRPNLTFSTLTVSNMSPEDSSIYLCSARSAYGYTFGSGTRLTVV.

This clonotype appeared many times. The V call is TRBV7-8, the J call TRBJ2-7; TRBD1 matches 9 bases. V lost 5 bases to trimming and J lost 2 bases; unmatched junction nucleotides: 7. This CDR3 region has 15 residues. Germline CDR1 reads SGHVS; CDR2 reads FQNEAQ. The CDR3 DNA reads TGTGCCAGCAGCCCAAGGACAGGGGAAACCTACGAGCAGTACTTC. This codes for CASSPRTGETYEQYF.

About this clonotype: The junction departs from the called germline gene at one end, perhaps through a read error. This chain links TRBV7-2 with TRBJ1-6; D not certain. Germline assignment: CDR1 SGHTA and CDR2 FQGNSA. The CDR3 spans 15 residues. The CDR3 reads CASSPLGPGGSPPHF. The CDR3 coding sequence is TGTGCCAGCAGCCCCCTAGGTCCGGGCGGTTCACCCCCCCACTTT.

This clonotype appeared many times. The chain uses TRBV7-2 and TRBJ2-4, with D possibly being TRBD1 (6 bases). From germline, CDR1 is SGHTA and CDR2 FQGNSA. The CDR3 runs 16 residues. Trimming stripped 4 bases from V and 0 bases from J, with 13 bases between. This chain's CDR3 is CASSWATGIAKNIQYF. The DNA for the CDR3 is TGTGCCAGCAGCTGGGCTACAGGGATAGCCAAAAACATTCAGTACTTC.

In this sample, this clonotype turned up many times. The chain employs TRBV20-1 and TRBJ2-1; 9 bases match TRBD1. Germline assignment: CDR1 DFQATT and CDR2 SNEGSKA (reference sequence). J was trimmed by 6 bases and V by 0 bases; bases with no gene match: 6. The CDR3 is 15 residues long. CDR3 in DNA: TGCAGTGCTAGAGATAGGGGGACAGGGTCCAATGAGCAGTTCTTC. Protein product: CSARDRGTGSNEQFF.

This clonotype was observed many times. The chain employs TRBV9 and TRBJ1-2; D ambiguous. This CDR3 is 12 amino acids long. Germline V gene data show CDR1 as SGDLS and CDR2 as YYNGEE. V was cut by 3 bases and J by 4 bases, with 7 bases left in between. The DNA of the CDR3 is TGTGCCAGCAGCGACTCGAGCTATGGCTACACCTTC. Translated, it gives CASSDSSYGYTF.

This clonotype was recorded many times. The chain uses TRBV20-1 and TRBJ2-1, with D possibly matching TRBD2 (6 bases). V lost 3 bases to trimming and J lost 8 bases, with 17 bases between them. Germline CDR1 reads DFQATT; CDR2 reads SNEGSKA (reference sequence). This CDR3 has 14 residues. The CDR3 sequence: CSARGGALADEQFF. CDR3 nucleotide sequence: TGCAGTGCTAGGGGCGGGGCCCTCGCCGATGAGCAGTTCTTC.

The V call is TRBV5-5, the J call TRBJ1-5; tentatively, D is TRBD1 (6 bases). CDR1 SGHKS and CDR2 YYEKEE come from the germline V gene (reference sequence). V was clipped by 4 bases and J by 4 bases, with 12 bases between them. This CDR3 spans 14 amino acids. The CDR3 protein is CASSPGTLNQPQHF. CDR3 nucleotide sequence: TGTGCCAGCAGCCCCGGGACACTTAATCAGCCCCAGCATTTT.

A word on this clonotype: A much larger clone lies a single base off, so this may be a read error. The conserved closing phenylalanine or tryptophan is absent in this CDR3, likely reflecting a read error. This rearrangement joins TRBV18 to TRBJ1-2; D call uncertain. This CDR3 has 15 amino acids. Trimming pared 3 bases from V and 2 bases from J, leaving 13 bases between. Germline CDR1 and CDR2: KGHSH and LQKENI. The CDR3 is CASSPPSLGNYGYTL. In DNA, the CDR3 is TGTGCCAGCTCACCCCCTAGCCTGGGGAACTATGGCTACACCTTA.

This clonotype was seen at least ten times. The rearrangement uses TRBV7-8 and TRBJ2-7; D is possibly TRBD1 or TRBD2 (5 bases each). Germline-derived CDR1 and CDR2 are SGHVS and FQNEAQ. Trimming took off 0 bases at V and 3 bases at J, with 9 bases between the two ends. The CDR3 consists of 14 residues. The CDR3 here is CASSLAGRVYEQYF. In DNA form, the CDR3 reads TGTGCCAGCAGCTTAGCGGGACGGGTCTACGAGCAGTACTTC. Variable domain in full (rest from reference TRBV7-8 and TRBJ2-7): GAGVSQSPRYKVAKRGQDVALRCDPISGHVSLFWYQQALGQGPEFLTYFQNEAQLDKSGLPSDRFFAERPEGSVSTLKIQRTQQEDSAVYLCASSLAGRVYEQYFGPGTRLTVT.

The J gene is TRBJ1-2, the V gene TRBV3-1; the D is unclear. V dropped 1 base and J dropped 4 bases, with 7 bases sitting between them. The CDR3 consists of 13 residues. Germline V CDR1 and CDR2: LGHDT, YNNKEL (reference sequence). The CDR3 reads CASSQAQSYGYTF. The CDR3 coding sequence is TGTGCCAGCAGCCAAGCCCAGTCCTATGGCTACACCTTC.

This clonotype was counted at least ten times. The chain couples TRBV4-3 to TRBJ2-3, with 9 bases matching TRBD2. The CDR3 contains 15 residues. V shed 4 bases, J shed 6 bases, and the junction held 8 bases outside the gene matches. Per the germline V gene, CDR1 is LGHNA and CDR2 is YSLEER. The CDR3 DNA is TGCGCCAGCAGCCCCCTAGCGGGGCCTCCGGATACGCAGTATTTT. Protein: CASSPLAGPPDTQYF.

As for this clonotype: A much larger clone differs from this one at a single base, so this may be a read error. V gene TRBV18 combines with J gene TRBJ2-1, with TRBD2 matching 14 bases. Germline loops: CDR1 KGHSH, CDR2 LQKENI. This CDR3 is built from 18 residues. CDR3 sequence reads: CASSFGTSGGSSYNEHFF. CDR3 bases: TGTGCCAGCTCATTCGGGACTAGCGGGGGAAGCTCCTACAATGAGCACTTCTTC.

Notes on this clonotype: Only one base separates this from a far larger clonotype, so it likely reflects a read error. V gene TRBV7-2 combines with J gene TRBJ2-5; a possible D gene is TRBD1 (6 bases). The CDR3 covers 13 residues. The germline V gene encodes CDR1 SGHTA and CDR2 FQGNSA. The chain's CDR3 is CAGSSRGGETQYF. DNA of the CDR3: TGTGCCGGCAGCTCTAGAGGGGGTGAGACCCAGTACTTC.

The V and J genes are TRBV25-1 and TRBJ2-3; TRBD2 agrees at 7 bases. The CDR3 extends over 15 amino acids. Germline V CDR1 and CDR2: MGHDK, SYGVNS. V lost 4 bases, J lost 4 bases, and 8 bases stayed unmatched. CDR3 DNA sequence: TGTGCCAGCAGTGGTAGGACTAGGGAGGCAGATACGCAGTATTTT. Protein: CASSGRTREADTQYF.

As for this clonotype: A clone one base away is much larger, so this may be a read error. The chain employs TRBV7-9 and TRBJ2-3; 7 nucleotides agree with TRBD1. Germline trimming cut 5 bases from V and 12 bases from J; bases unmatched to any gene: 14. CDR3 length: 14 amino acids. Per the germline V gene, CDR1 is SEHNR and CDR2 is FQNEAQ (reference sequence). CDR3 loop: CASSRSRGTDLQYF. The CDR3 DNA sequence: TGTGCCAGCAGCCGCAGCAGGGGGACAGATCTACAGTATTTT.